This T cell receptor (beta chain) was obtained from a study of spatial heterogeneity in lung cancer. Study outcomes and limitations: Blood carried ubiquitous expanded tumor TCRs more at resection than follow-up.

The CDR3 length is 18 residues. J lost 0 bases, V lost 6 bases, and 14 bases had no gene match. Germline loops: CDR1 DFQATT, CDR2 SNEGSKA (reference sequence). All TCR cDNA molecules were individually tagged with a unique molecular identifier. TCRdb re-analysed the 5' RACE reads in MiXCR, keeping a single row per CDR3 protein. The sample contains about 36,000 distinct CDR3 sequences, 4% to 6% of which appear only once. This clonotype was counted ten times or more. What it binds is not known. Specified time point: sample taken at primary tumor resection. Sequencing of whole RNA from tumor, nontumor lung or frozen PBMC involved no sorting. The donor group consisted of over 60 patients who had untreated, early-stage non-small cell lung cancer.

The sequence derives from a female donor with early-stage non-small cell lung cancer. The material sequenced was PBMCs, taken at surgery. The rearrangement links TRBV20-1 to TRBJ2-2; 9 bases agree with TRBD2. As DNA, the CDR3 is TGCAGTGCCCCATCGGGTAGCGGGAGCCATTCGAACACCGGGGAGCTGTTTTTT. Its translation: CSAPSGSGSHSNTGELFF.